The T cell receptor (beta chain) described here comes from a study of control samples from healthy donors and cancer patients. Using immunoSEQ multiplex PCR, the repertoire was profiled, and TCRdb retains in-frame clones only, with some absent. Seen here are about 150,000 clones, 92% observed once, and the top ten hold roughly 0.7%. Germline CDR1 is SGHAT and CDR2 is FQNNGV. The germline V and J ends were trimmed by 3 bases and 6 bases, with 11 bases remaining between them. CDR3 length equals 13 residues. The TCR was taken from a woman between 25 and 40 years old in good health. Source material: blood. The chain links TRBV11-2 to TRBJ1-1, with TRBD1 as a possible D gene (5 bases). DNA of the CDR3: TGTGCCAGCAGCTTCGCGGGGGACCCTGAAGCTTTCTTT. This translates into CASSFAGDPEAFF.